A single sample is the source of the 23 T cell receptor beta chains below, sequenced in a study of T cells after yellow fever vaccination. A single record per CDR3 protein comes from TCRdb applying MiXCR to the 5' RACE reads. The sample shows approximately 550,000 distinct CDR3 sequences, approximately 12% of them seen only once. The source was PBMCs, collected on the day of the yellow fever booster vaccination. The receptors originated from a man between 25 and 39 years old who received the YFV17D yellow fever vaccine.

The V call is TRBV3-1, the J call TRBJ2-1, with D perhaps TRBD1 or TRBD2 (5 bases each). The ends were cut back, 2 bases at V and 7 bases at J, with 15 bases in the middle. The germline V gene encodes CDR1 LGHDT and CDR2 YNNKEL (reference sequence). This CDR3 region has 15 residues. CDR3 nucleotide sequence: TGTGCCAGCAGCCAATCGGAATTTGGGGGAAATGAGCAGTTCTTC. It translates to CASSQSEFGGNEQFF.

This CDR3 reads CASCPLTGLGYEQYF. CDR3 nucleotide sequence: TGTGCCAGCTGCCCGTTGACAGGGCTTGGCTACGAGCAGTACTTC. This chain connects TRBV3-1 to TRBJ2-7; 7 positions match TRBD1. V lost 8 bases and J lost 3; bases outside the gene matches: 13. The CDR3 is 15 residues long. CDR1 LGHDT and CDR2 YNNKEL come from the germline V gene (reference sequence).

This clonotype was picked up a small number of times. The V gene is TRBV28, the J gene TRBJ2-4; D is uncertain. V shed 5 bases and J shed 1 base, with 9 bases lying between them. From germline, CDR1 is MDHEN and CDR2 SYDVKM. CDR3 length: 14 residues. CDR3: CASSPARAKNIQYF. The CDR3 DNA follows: TGTGCCAGCAGTCCGGCGAGGGCCAAAAACATTCAGTACTTC.

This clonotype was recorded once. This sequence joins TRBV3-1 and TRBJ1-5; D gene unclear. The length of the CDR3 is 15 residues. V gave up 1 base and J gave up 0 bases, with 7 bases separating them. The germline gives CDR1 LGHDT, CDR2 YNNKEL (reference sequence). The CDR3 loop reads CASSQGDYSNQPQHF. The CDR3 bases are TGTGCCAGCAGCCAAGGTGACTATAGCAATCAGCCCCAGCATTTT.

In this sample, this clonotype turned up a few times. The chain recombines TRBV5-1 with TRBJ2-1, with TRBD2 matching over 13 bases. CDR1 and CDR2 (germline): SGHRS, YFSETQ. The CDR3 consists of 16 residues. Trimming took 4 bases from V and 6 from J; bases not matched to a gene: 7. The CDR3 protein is CASSGGLAGLGNEQFF. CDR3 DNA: TGCGCCAGCAGCGGGGGACTAGCGGGGCTGGGCAATGAGCAGTTCTTC.

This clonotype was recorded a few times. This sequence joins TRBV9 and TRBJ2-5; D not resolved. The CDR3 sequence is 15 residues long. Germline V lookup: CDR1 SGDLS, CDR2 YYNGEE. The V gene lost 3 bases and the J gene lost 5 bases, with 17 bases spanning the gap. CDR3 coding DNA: TGTGCCAGCAGCGCCGCCGAAAGGATGGAGGAGACCCAGTACTTC. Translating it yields CASSAAERMEETQYF.

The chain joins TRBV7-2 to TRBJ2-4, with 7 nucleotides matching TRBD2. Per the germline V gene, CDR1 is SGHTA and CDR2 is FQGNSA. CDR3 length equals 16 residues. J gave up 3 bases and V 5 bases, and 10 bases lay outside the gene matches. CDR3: CASSRERGGGKNIQYF. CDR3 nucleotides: TGTGCCAGCAGCAGAGAGCGGGGCGGGGGCAAAAACATTCAGTACTTC. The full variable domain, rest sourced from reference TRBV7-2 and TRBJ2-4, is GAGVSQSPSNKVTEKGKDVELRCDPISGHTALYWYRQSLGQGLEFLIYFQGNSAPDKSGLPSDRFSAERTGGSVSTLTIQRTQQEDSAVYLCASSRERGGGKNIQYFGAGTRLSVL.

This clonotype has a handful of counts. CDR3 sequence reads: CSAILSTDTQYF. The CDR3 region has the DNA TGCAGTGCCATTCTTAGCACAGATACGCAGTATTTT. The V call is TRBV20-1, the J call TRBJ2-3, with D unresolved. Trimming cost V 6 bases and J 0 bases, with 7 bases left between them. CDR1 and CDR2 (germline): DFQATT, SNEGSKA (reference sequence). This CDR3 is built from 12 residues.

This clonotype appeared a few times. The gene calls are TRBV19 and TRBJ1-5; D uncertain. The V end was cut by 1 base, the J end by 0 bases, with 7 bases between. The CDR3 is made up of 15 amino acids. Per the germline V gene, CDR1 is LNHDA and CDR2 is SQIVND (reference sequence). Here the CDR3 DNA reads TGTGCCAGTAGTATAGGGTTCGATAGCAATCAGCCCCAGCATTTT. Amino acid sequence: CASSIGFDSNQPQHF.

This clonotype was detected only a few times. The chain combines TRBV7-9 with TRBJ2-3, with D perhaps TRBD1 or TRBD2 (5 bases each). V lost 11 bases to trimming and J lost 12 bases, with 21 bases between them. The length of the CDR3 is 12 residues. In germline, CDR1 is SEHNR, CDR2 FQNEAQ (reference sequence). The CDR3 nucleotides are TGTGCCGGTGGGATTACGGGACCCAGACAGTATTTT. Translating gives CAGGITGPRQYF. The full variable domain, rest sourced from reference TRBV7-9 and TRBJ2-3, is DTGVSQNPRHKITKRGQNVTFRCDPISEHNRLYWYRQTLGQGPEFLTYFQNEAQLEKSRLLSDRFSAERPKGSFSTLEIQRTEQGDSAMYLCAGGITGPRQYFGPGTRLTVL.

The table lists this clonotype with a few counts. The CDR3 here is CAITDNTEAFF. The DNA of the CDR3 is TGTGCCATCACCGATAACACTGAAGCTTTCTTT. This sequence joins TRBV10-3 and TRBJ1-1; D remains unclear. The CDR3 covers 11 residues. Trimming shortened V by 7 bases and J by 2 bases, and 5 bases separated the two germline ends. CDR1 and CDR2 from the germline V gene are ENHRY and SYGVKD.

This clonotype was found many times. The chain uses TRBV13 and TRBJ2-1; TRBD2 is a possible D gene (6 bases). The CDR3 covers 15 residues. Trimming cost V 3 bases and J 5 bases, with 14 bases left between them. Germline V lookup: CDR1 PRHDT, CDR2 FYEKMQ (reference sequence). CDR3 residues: CASSFVVAAHNEQFF. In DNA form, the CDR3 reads TGTGCCAGCAGCTTCGTAGTAGCGGCCCACAATGAGCAGTTCTTC.

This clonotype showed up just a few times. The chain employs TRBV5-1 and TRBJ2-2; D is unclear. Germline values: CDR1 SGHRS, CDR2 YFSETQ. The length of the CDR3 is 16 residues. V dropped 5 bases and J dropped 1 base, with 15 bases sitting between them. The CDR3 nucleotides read TGCGCCAGCAGTCACCGGGTCCCGAGGAACACCGGGGAGCTGTTTTTT. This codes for CASSHRVPRNTGELFF.

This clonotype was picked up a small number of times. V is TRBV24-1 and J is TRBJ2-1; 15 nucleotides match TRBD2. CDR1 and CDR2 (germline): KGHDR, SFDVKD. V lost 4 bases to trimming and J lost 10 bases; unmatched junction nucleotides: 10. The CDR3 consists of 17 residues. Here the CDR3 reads CATSDTGGTSGGKEQFF. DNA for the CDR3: TGTGCCACCAGTGACACCGGGGGGACTAGCGGGGGGAAAGAGCAGTTCTTC.

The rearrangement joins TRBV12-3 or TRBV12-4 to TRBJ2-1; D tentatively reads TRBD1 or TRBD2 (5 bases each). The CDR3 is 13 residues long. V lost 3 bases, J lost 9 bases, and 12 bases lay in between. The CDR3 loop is CASSFQGGREQFF. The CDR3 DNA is TGTGCCAGCAGTTTTCAGGGCGGGCGTGAGCAGTTCTTC.

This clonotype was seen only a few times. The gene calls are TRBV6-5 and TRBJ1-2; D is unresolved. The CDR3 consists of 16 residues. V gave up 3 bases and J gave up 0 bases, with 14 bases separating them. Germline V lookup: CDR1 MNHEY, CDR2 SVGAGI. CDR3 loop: CASSYSIVPSNYGYTF. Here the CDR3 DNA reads TGTGCCAGCAGTTATAGCATTGTACCTTCTAACTATGGCTACACCTTC.

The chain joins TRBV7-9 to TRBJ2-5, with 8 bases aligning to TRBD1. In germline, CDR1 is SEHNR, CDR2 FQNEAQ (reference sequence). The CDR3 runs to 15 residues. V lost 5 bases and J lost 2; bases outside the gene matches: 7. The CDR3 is CASSQRTGRQETQYF. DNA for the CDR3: TGTGCCAGCAGCCAACGGACAGGGCGACAAGAGACCCAGTACTTC.

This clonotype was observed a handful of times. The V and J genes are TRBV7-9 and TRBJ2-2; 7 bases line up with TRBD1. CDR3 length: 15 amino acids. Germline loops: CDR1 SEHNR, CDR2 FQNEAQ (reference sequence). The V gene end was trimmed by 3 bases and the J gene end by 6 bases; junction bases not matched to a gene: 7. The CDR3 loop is CASSLRGPFAGELFF. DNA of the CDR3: TGTGCCAGCAGCTTGAGGGGGCCTTTCGCCGGGGAGCTGTTTTTT.

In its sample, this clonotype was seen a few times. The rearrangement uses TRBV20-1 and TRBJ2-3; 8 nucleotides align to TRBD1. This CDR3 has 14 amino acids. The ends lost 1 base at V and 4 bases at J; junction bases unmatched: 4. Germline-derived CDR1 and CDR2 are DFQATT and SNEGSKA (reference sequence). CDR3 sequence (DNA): TGCAGTGCTAGAGGGCAGGGGGCCCCAGATACGCAGTATTTT. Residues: CSARGQGAPDTQYF.

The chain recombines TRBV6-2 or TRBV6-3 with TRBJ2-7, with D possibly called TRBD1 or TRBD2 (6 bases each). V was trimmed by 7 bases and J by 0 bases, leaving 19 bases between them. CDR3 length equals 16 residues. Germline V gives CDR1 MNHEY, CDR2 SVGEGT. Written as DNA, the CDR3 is TGTGCCAGCACCCCCGGGGGCAGGCAAACCTCCTACGAGCAGTACTTC. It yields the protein CASTPGGRQTSYEQYF.

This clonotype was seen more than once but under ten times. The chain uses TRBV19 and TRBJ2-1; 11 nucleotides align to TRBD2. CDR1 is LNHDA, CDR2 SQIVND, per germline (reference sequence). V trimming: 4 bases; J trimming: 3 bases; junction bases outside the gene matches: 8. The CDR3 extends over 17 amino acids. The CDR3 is CASSTQSGTSGYNEQFF. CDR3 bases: TGTGCCAGTAGTACTCAATCCGGGACTAGCGGCTACAATGAGCAGTTCTTC.

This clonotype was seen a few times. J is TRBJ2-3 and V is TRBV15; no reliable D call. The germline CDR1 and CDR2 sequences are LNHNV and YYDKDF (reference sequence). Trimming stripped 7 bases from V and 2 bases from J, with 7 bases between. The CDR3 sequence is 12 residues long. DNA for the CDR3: TGTGCCACCAAACAATACACAGATACGCAGTATTTT. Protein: CATKQYTDTQYF.

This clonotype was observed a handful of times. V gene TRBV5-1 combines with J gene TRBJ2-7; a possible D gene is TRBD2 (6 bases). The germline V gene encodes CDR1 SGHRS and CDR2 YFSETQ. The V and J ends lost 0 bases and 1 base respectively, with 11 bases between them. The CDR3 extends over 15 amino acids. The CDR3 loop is CASSLGGTQSYEQYF. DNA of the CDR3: TGCGCCAGCAGCTTGGGAGGGACTCAATCCTACGAGCAGTACTTC.